The rows below give T cell receptor beta chains drawn from one sample of a study of PD-L1 blockade in urothelial cancer. TCRdb's copy holds only in-frame clones and misses some; the assay was immunoSEQ multiplex PCR. The data contain some 56,000 clones, roughly 80% of them singletons. The source was PBMCs, collected around atezolizumab (anti-PD-L1) treatment. The receptors derive from a man aged 45-65 years with urothelial cancer. Both conserved end residues are part of each CDR3. Each record gives: J gene, D gene, V gene, clone size, CDR3 DNA, CDR3 protein. D genes are given only for firm matches. A clone size is listed for some rows: how often the clone was seen (once, few, many), or a class if it is expanded.

J gene: TRBJ2-7
D gene: .
V gene: TRBV7-2
clone size: once
CDR3 DNA: TGTGCCAGCAGCTTAGCGCGGTCCGAGCAGTACTTC
CDR3 protein: CASSLARSEQYF

J gene: TRBJ1-1
D gene: .
V gene: TRBV29-1
clone size: .
CDR3 DNA: TGCAGCGCCGAGGCGGGGTGGTACACTGAAGCTTTCTTT
CDR3 protein: CSAEAGWYTEAFF

J gene: TRBJ1-1
D gene: .
V gene: TRBV5-4
clone size: once
CDR3 DNA: TGTGCCAGCAGCTTGGGTGTAGGGGTCTCTGAAGCTTTCTTT
CDR3 protein: CASSLGVGVSEAFF

J gene: TRBJ1-1
D gene: TRBD1
V gene: TRBV30
clone size: .
CDR3 DNA: TGTGCCTGGAATTTACAGGGGGGGTTCACTGAAGCTTTCTTT
CDR3 protein: CAWNLQGGFTEAFF

J gene: TRBJ2-1
D gene: .
V gene: TRBV5-1
clone size: .
CDR3 DNA: TGCGCCAGCAGCTCGGGACTGAGCAATGAGCAGTTCTTC
CDR3 protein: CASSSGLSNEQFF

J gene: TRBJ2-3
D gene: TRBD1
V gene: TRBV9
clone size: .
CDR3 DNA: TGTGCCAGCAGCAGAGCCCTGGGACAGGGTTCTCTAGATACGCAGTATTTT
CDR3 protein: CASSRALGQGSLDTQYF

J gene: TRBJ2-1
D gene: TRBD1
V gene: TRBV6-5
clone size: .
CDR3 DNA: TGTGCCAGCAGTTACTCGGACAGGGCCAATGAGCAGTTCTTC
CDR3 protein: CASSYSDRANEQFF

J gene: TRBJ1-4
D gene: .
V gene: TRBV6-5
clone size: once
CDR3 DNA: TGTGCCAGCAGTTCCCGGACTGCGGTAGGGGAAAAACTGTTTTTT
CDR3 protein: CASSSRTAVGEKLFF

J gene: TRBJ2-5
D gene: TRBD1
V gene: TRBV19
clone size: .
CDR3 DNA: TGTGCCAGTAGTAGGGACAGGGGATTCGGGGAGACCCAGTACTTC
CDR3 protein: CASSRDRGFGETQYF

J gene: TRBJ2-2
D gene: .
V gene: TRBV19
clone size: .
CDR3 DNA: TGTGCCAGTAGTACGGGGGAGGTGAACACCGGGGAGCTGTTTTTT
CDR3 protein: CASSTGEVNTGELFF

J gene: TRBJ2-7
D gene: TRBD1
V gene: TRBV11-2
clone size: .
CDR3 DNA: TGTGCCAGCAGCTTCCGACAGGGGTTGAACTACGAGCAGTACTTC
CDR3 protein: CASSFRQGLNYEQYF

J gene: TRBJ2-5
D gene: .
V gene: TRBV4-3
clone size: .
CDR3 DNA: TGCGCCAGCAGCCAAGGGGCCGCGACGCCGTACTTC
CDR3 protein: CASSQGAATPYF

J gene: TRBJ2-5
D gene: TRBD2
V gene: TRBV2
clone size: .
CDR3 DNA: TGTGCCAGCAGCGCTACTAGCGAGTGGCAGTACTTC
CDR3 protein: CASSATSEWQYF

J gene: TRBJ2-1
D gene: .
V gene: TRBV5-8
clone size: .
CDR3 DNA: TGTGCCAGCAGGGTCCGGGGGAGCGGAGGTTGGGTAAAGTTCTTC
CDR3 protein: CASRVRGSGGWVKFF

J gene: TRBJ2-6
D gene: .
V gene: TRBV9
clone size: .
CDR3 DNA: TGTGCCAGCAGCGTAGGAGGGGGGGCCAACGTCCTGACTTTC
CDR3 protein: CASSVGGGANVLTF

J gene: TRBJ2-7
D gene: TRBD2
V gene: TRBV27
clone size: .
CDR3 DNA: TGTGCCAGCTCCCCTAGCGGAGGGCCCTCCTACGAGCAGTACTTC
CDR3 protein: CASSPSGGPSYEQYF

J gene: TRBJ2-7
D gene: .
V gene: TRBV7-9
clone size: few
CDR3 DNA: TGTGCCAGCAGCTTCACCGTCGGACAAACTTACGAGCAGTACTTC
CDR3 protein: CASSFTVGQTYEQYF

J gene: TRBJ2-2
D gene: .
V gene: TRBV5-1
clone size: .
CDR3 DNA: TGCGCCAGCAGCTCCAGGGGGGCCACCGGGGAGCTGTTTTTT
CDR3 protein: CASSSRGATGELFF

J gene: TRBJ2-7
D gene: .
V gene: TRBV27
clone size: .
CDR3 DNA: TGTGCCAGCAGTTTAGTGGGGGGGCCTTACGAGCAGTACTTC
CDR3 protein: CASSLVGGPYEQYF

J gene: TRBJ2-1
D gene: .
V gene: TRBV19
clone size: .
CDR3 DNA: TGTGCCAGTAGAACCAAGGGGAATGAGCAGTTCTTC
CDR3 protein: CASRTKGNEQFF

J gene: TRBJ1-1
D gene: TRBD1
V gene: TRBV27
clone size: .
CDR3 DNA: TGTGCCAGCAGTTCCCGATCGACAGGGGGGGGAGTGACTGAAGCTTTCTTT
CDR3 protein: CASSSRSTGGGVTEAFF

J gene: TRBJ2-1
D gene: TRBD2
V gene: TRBV5-6
clone size: .
CDR3 DNA: TGTGCCAGCAGCCGGGACTACGGTTTTGGGCAGTTCTTC
CDR3 protein: CASSRDYGFGQFF

J gene: TRBJ1-5
D gene: TRBD1
V gene: TRBV15
clone size: .
CDR3 DNA: TGTGCCACCAGCACGCCGACAGGGTTAAATCAGCCCCAGCATTTT
CDR3 protein: CATSTPTGLNQPQHF

J gene: TRBJ1-6
D gene: TRBD1
V gene: TRBV6-1
clone size: .
CDR3 DNA: TGTGCCAGCAGTGATAGTCCCGGGACAGTTTTAAATTCACCCCTCCACTTT
CDR3 protein: CASSDSPGTVLNSPLHF

J gene: TRBJ1-4
D gene: .
V gene: TRBV19
clone size: .
CDR3 DNA: TGTGCCAGTAGTATGGGGCGTAATGAAAAACTGTTTTTT
CDR3 protein: CASSMGRNEKLFF

J gene: TRBJ1-6
D gene: TRBD1
V gene: TRBV7-3
clone size: .
CDR3 DNA: TGTGCCAGCAGCGAGACAGGGGGATATAATTCACCCCTCCACTTT
CDR3 protein: CASSETGGYNSPLHF

J gene: TRBJ2-7
D gene: .
V gene: TRBV18
clone size: .
CDR3 DNA: TGTGCCAGCTCACCATTACAGGGTGGCCAGAGCTCCTACGAGCAGTACTTC
CDR3 protein: CASSPLQGGQSSYEQYF

J gene: TRBJ2-7
D gene: .
V gene: TRBV4-1
clone size: .
CDR3 DNA: TGCGCCAGCAGCCAAACCGGGACTGGTGGCTACGAGCAGTACTTC
CDR3 protein: CASSQTGTGGYEQYF

J gene: TRBJ2-7
D gene: .
V gene: TRBV11-2
clone size: .
CDR3 DNA: TGTGCCAGCAGCTTAGATTTTAGTCGTTCCTACGAGCAGTACTTC
CDR3 protein: CASSLDFSRSYEQYF

J gene: TRBJ2-7
D gene: .
V gene: TRBV5-4
clone size: .
CDR3 DNA: TGTGCCAGCAGCGCCCAGGGCGAGCAGTACTTC
CDR3 protein: CASSAQGEQYF

J gene: TRBJ2-7
D gene: TRBD2
V gene: TRBV11-2
clone size: .
CDR3 DNA: TGTGCCAGCATCGTGGGGCTAGCGGGAGGCCTAAGCTCCTACGAGCAGTACTTC
CDR3 protein: CASIVGLAGGLSSYEQYF

J gene: TRBJ1-1
D gene: TRBD1
V gene: TRBV5-1
clone size: .
CDR3 DNA: TGCGCCAGCAGCTGGGGACAGGGCACCCTAGCTGAAGCTTTCTTT
CDR3 protein: CASSWGQGTLAEAFF

J gene: TRBJ2-7
D gene: TRBD1
V gene: TRBV18
clone size: .
CDR3 DNA: TGTGCCAGCTCACCGATACAGGGGCCCTCCTACGAGCAGTACTTC
CDR3 protein: CASSPIQGPSYEQYF

J gene: TRBJ2-7
D gene: .
V gene: TRBV6-1
clone size: .
CDR3 DNA: TGTGCCAGCACCCTAAACCCTACCTACGAGCAGTACTTC
CDR3 protein: CASTLNPTYEQYF

J gene: TRBJ2-7
D gene: TRBD1
V gene: TRBV5-1
clone size: .
CDR3 DNA: TGCGCCAGCAGCCGATCAATCGGGACAGGGGCCTACGAGCAGTACTTC
CDR3 protein: CASSRSIGTGAYEQYF

J gene: TRBJ2-7
D gene: TRBD1
V gene: TRBV9
clone size: .
CDR3 DNA: TGTGCCAGCAGCGTAGATCCGGGACAGGGATTTAACGAGCAGTACTTC
CDR3 protein: CASSVDPGQGFNEQYF

J gene: TRBJ1-5
D gene: .
V gene: TRBV5-4
clone size: .
CDR3 DNA: TGTGCCAGCAGCTCCTCCAGACAGGGCAATCAGCCCCAGCATTTT
CDR3 protein: CASSSSRQGNQPQHF

J gene: TRBJ1-1
D gene: .
V gene: TRBV7-2
clone size: .
CDR3 DNA: TGTGCCAGCAGCCCGATCGCAGGGACTGAAGCTTTCTTT
CDR3 protein: CASSPIAGTEAFF

J gene: TRBJ2-7
D gene: TRBD1
V gene: TRBV11-2
clone size: .
CDR3 DNA: TGTGCCAGCAGCTTAGTGGGACAGGGGGCTCAACCCTACGAGCAGTACTTC
CDR3 protein: CASSLVGQGAQPYEQYF

J gene: TRBJ2-3
D gene: .
V gene: TRBV27
clone size: .
CDR3 DNA: TGTGCCAGCAGGGGTAGCGGTACAGATACGCAGTATTTT
CDR3 protein: CASRGSGTDTQYF

J gene: TRBJ2-1
D gene: TRBD1
V gene: TRBV7-9
clone size: .
CDR3 DNA: TGTGCCAGCAGCTGGACCACCCGGCAGGGGGCCCTTTACAATGAGCAGTTCTTC
CDR3 protein: CASSWTTRQGALYNEQFF

J gene: TRBJ2-7
D gene: .
V gene: TRBV12-5
clone size: once
CDR3 DNA: TGTGCTAGTGGTTTAAGGGTAGGAGGGCCGGGCGAGCAGTACTTC
CDR3 protein: CASGLRVGGPGEQYF

J gene: TRBJ1-3
D gene: .
V gene: TRBV9
clone size: .
CDR3 DNA: TGTGCCAGCAGCGTCCTTTCTGCGGGAAACACCATATATTTT
CDR3 protein: CASSVLSAGNTIYF

J gene: TRBJ2-3
D gene: TRBD1
V gene: TRBV6-1
clone size: .
CDR3 DNA: TGTGCCAGCAGCCCACAGGGGGCCTCCACAGATACGCAGTATTTT
CDR3 protein: CASSPQGASTDTQYF

J gene: TRBJ2-2
D gene: .
V gene: TRBV30
clone size: few
CDR3 DNA: TGTGCCTGGAGGCTCCCGGGACTTATCACCGGGGAGCTGTTTTTT
CDR3 protein: CAWRLPGLITGELFF

J gene: TRBJ2-7
D gene: .
V gene: TRBV5-1
clone size: .
CDR3 DNA: TGCGCCAGCAGCTTTACGGGGGTAGCCTACGAGCAGTACTTC
CDR3 protein: CASSFTGVAYEQYF

J gene: TRBJ1-1
D gene: .
V gene: TRBV19
clone size: .
CDR3 DNA: TGTGCCAGTAGTATGACCTGGACTAGGGGGGCCTATGGTGAAGCTTTCTTT
CDR3 protein: CASSMTWTRGAYGEAFF

J gene: TRBJ2-3
D gene: TRBD2
V gene: TRBV5-1
clone size: .
CDR3 DNA: TGCGCCAGCAGCTTGGAGCGGGGAGACACAGATACGCAGTATTTT
CDR3 protein: CASSLERGDTDTQYF

J gene: TRBJ1-5
D gene: TRBD1
V gene: TRBV6-5
clone size: .
CDR3 DNA: TGTGCCAGCAGTAAAATGACAGGGAACAATCAGCCCCAGCATTTT
CDR3 protein: CASSKMTGNNQPQHF

J gene: TRBJ2-3
D gene: TRBD2
V gene: TRBV11-1
clone size: .
CDR3 DNA: TGTGCCAGCAGACCACCGTGGCTAGCGGAGAGTACAGATACGCAGTATTTT
CDR3 protein: CASRPPWLAESTDTQYF

J gene: TRBJ2-1
D gene: TRBD2
V gene: TRBV18
clone size: .
CDR3 DNA: TGTGCCAGCTCACCAGTCCTGGGACTAGGTAACAATGAGCAGTTCTTC
CDR3 protein: CASSPVLGLGNNEQFF

J gene: TRBJ2-1
D gene: .
V gene: TRBV6-4
clone size: few
CDR3 DNA: TGTGCCAGCAGCACCGACGGGTACAATGAGCAGTTCTTC
CDR3 protein: CASSTDGYNEQFF

J gene: TRBJ2-3
D gene: TRBD2
V gene: TRBV2
clone size: .
CDR3 DNA: TGTGCCAGCAGGGAGGGACTAGCGGGCACAGATACGCAGTATTTT
CDR3 protein: CASREGLAGTDTQYF

J gene: TRBJ1-1
D gene: .
V gene: TRBV7-8
clone size: .
CDR3 DNA: TGTGCCAGCAGCTTAGGCATGGCGAACACTGAAGCTTTCTTT
CDR3 protein: CASSLGMANTEAFF

J gene: TRBJ1-3
D gene: TRBD1
V gene: TRBV18
clone size: .
CDR3 DNA: TGTGCCAGCTCCCCGAGACAGGGAAACGGAAACACCATATATTTT
CDR3 protein: CASSPRQGNGNTIYF

J gene: TRBJ1-5
D gene: TRBD1
V gene: TRBV9
clone size: once
CDR3 DNA: TGTGCCAGCAGCGGGACAGGGAATAGCAATCAGCCCCAGCATTTT
CDR3 protein: CASSGTGNSNQPQHF